What follows are 12 T cell receptor beta chains derived from one specimen sequenced in a study of PD-1 blockade in mismatch repair-deficient tumors. Some clones are missing from TCRdb's copy, which holds only in-frame ones; the method was immunoSEQ multiplex PCR. The table lists under 150,000 clones, 88% of them singletons. Material: peripheral blood, obtained just under 74 weeks after starting pembrolizumab. Every receptor here comes from an adult with mismatch repair-deficient cancer.

The J gene is TRBJ2-1, the V gene TRBV27, with 9 bases that match TRBD2. The V and J ends lost 2 bases and 2 bases, in that order; junction bases with no gene match: 4. This CDR3 comprises 16 residues. Germline V gene data show CDR1 as MNHEY and CDR2 as SMNVEV (reference sequence). The CDR3 coding sequence is TGTGCCAGCAGTTTAGGGAGCGGGAGGACCTACAATGAGCAGTTCTTC. Residues: CASSLGSGRTYNEQFF.

This clone was detected once. The rearrangement joins TRBV27 to TRBJ1-1; no reliable D call. The CDR3 consists of 12 residues. Germline CDR1 reads MNHEY; CDR2 reads SMNVEV (reference sequence). V lost 9 bases and J lost 1, with 9 bases in between. CDR3 bases: TGTGCCAGTCTCGGACCGAACACTGAAGCTTTCTTT. This encodes CASLGPNTEAFF.

This chain uses TRBV10-2 with TRBJ2-7; 13 nucleotides line up with TRBD2. CDR1 is WSHSY and CDR2 is SAAADI in the germline V gene. CDR3 length: 14 residues. V gave up 6 bases and J gave up 3 bases; unmatched junction bases: 2. This CDR3 reads CASRRTSGGYEQYF. CDR3 sequence (DNA): TGCGCCAGCAGAAGGACTAGCGGGGGCTACGAGCAGTACTTC.

This sequence joins TRBV10-3 and TRBJ2-7; D remains unclear. Germline V lookup: CDR1 ENHRY, CDR2 SYGVKD. The CDR3 runs 13 residues. The V end lost 0 bases, the J end lost 2 bases, and 5 bases lay between the germline ends. The CDR3 DNA is TGTGCCATCAGTGAGTCAGGACCCTACGAGCAGTACTTC. This encodes CAISESGPYEQYF.

The chain carries TRBV5-4 and TRBJ2-7; 8 bases agree with TRBD2. After removal of 0 bases from V and 4 bases from J, the junction contained 6 bases not matched to a gene. Germline V gene sequence: CDR1 SGHNT, CDR2 YYREEE (reference sequence). This CDR3 is 15 amino acids long. CDR3 DNA sequence: TGTGCCAGCAGCTTGGGGACGGGAGGGCCTTACGAGCAGTACTTC. Amino acids: CASSLGTGGPYEQYF.

The rearrangement uses TRBV7-9 and TRBJ2-1; no clear D gene. Germline CDR1 and CDR2: SEHNR and FQNEAQ (reference sequence). The CDR3 loop spans 15 amino acids. Trimming removed 0 bases at V and 3 bases at J, with 9 bases between. DNA for the CDR3: TGTGCCAGCAGCTTAGCGCCAAAGATCTACAATGAGCAGTTCTTC. Amino acid sequence: CASSLAPKIYNEQFF.

The rearrangement joins TRBV12-2 to TRBJ2-7; the table's D gene call, TRBD2, was not cross checked with the DNA. TRBV12-2 is deemed a pseudogene. This CDR3 has 13 amino acids. The DNA of the CDR3 is TGTGCAAGTCGCTTAGACGGCGGGAAGGAGCAGTACTTC. Translating gives CASRLDGGKEQYF.

The chain recombines TRBV7-8 with TRBJ2-3; D is uncertain. Germline loops: CDR1 SGHVS, CDR2 FQNEAQ. The CDR3 is made up of 14 amino acids. The V end lost 5 bases, the J end lost 1 base, and 10 bases lay between the germline ends. CDR3 in DNA: TGTGCCAGCAGCGTTCAGTGGGGCACAGATACGCAGTATTTT. Protein product: CASSVQWGTDTQYF.

This chain joins TRBV4-1 and TRBJ2-1, with a weak D call TRBD1 (6 bases). CDR1 is MGHRA, CDR2 YSYEKL, per germline. The CDR3 length is 14 residues. V was clipped by 4 bases and J by 13 bases, with 20 bases between them. CDR3 in amino acids: CASSRPGHRGGQFF. Here the CDR3 DNA reads TGCGCCAGCAGCCGCCCGGGACACCGAGGGGGACAGTTCTTC.

The V gene is TRBV7-9, the J gene TRBJ2-5; 9 bases map to TRBD2. CDR1 SEHNR and CDR2 FQNEAQ come from the germline V gene (reference sequence). The V and J ends lost 1 base and 5 bases, in that order; junction bases with no gene match: 8. CDR3 length: 16 amino acids. The CDR3 reads CASSLGRTSEGETQYF. The CDR3 bases are TGTGCCAGCAGCTTAGGGAGGACTAGCGAGGGTGAGACCCAGTACTTC.

This chain joins TRBV9 and TRBJ2-5; 10 nucleotides line up with TRBD2. J was trimmed by 3 bases and V by 0 bases; bases with no gene match: 5. The CDR3 covers 16 residues. Germline V gives CDR1 SGDLS, CDR2 YYNGEE. The CDR3 region is CASSVVSGRFKETQYF. The CDR3 DNA sequence: TGTGCCAGCAGCGTAGTTAGCGGGAGGTTCAAAGAGACCCAGTACTTC.

V is TRBV6-5 and J is TRBJ1-3, with D uncertain. This CDR3 has 15 amino acids. Deletions cut 0 bases from V and 0 bases from J, with 6 bases between. Germline loops: CDR1 MNHEY, CDR2 SVGAGI. CDR3: CASSYSIGSGNTIYF. The CDR3 DNA sequence: TGTGCCAGCAGTTACTCGATCGGCTCTGGAAACACCATATATTTT.